This TCR beta chain was found in a study of technical replicates of blood from a handful of donors. In germline, CDR1 is MGHRA, CDR2 YSYEKL. V trimming: 3 bases; J trimming: 6 bases; junction bases outside the gene matches: 0. CDR3 size: 13 residues. The sample holds a few counts of this clone. Produced via immunoSEQ multiplex PCR; TCRdb's table is partial and in-frame only. The data show approximately 59,000 clones, approximately 83% seen once. The gene calls are TRBV4-1 and TRBJ1-2; TRBD1 aligns across 11 bases. The sequence derives from a human donor in good health. Some clones in this sample may be carry-over from other donors' samples. Sequenced: PBMCs. The CDR3 DNA reads TGCGCCAGCAGCCAGGGACAGGGGGATGGCTACACCTTC. Translated: CASSQGQGDGYTF.